These 10 T cell receptor beta chains were sequenced from one sample in a study of blood T cells in healthy people across ages. Then a second PCR, running about 7 to 11 cycles, was carried out with a sample-barcoded 5' primer and a J-beta primer mix. MiXCR was run by TCRdb on the 5' RACE reads, yielding one entry per CDR3 protein. The profile shows around 500,000 distinct CDR3 sequences, 27% of them singletons. These data were also filed under a second study, of T cells of mothers and their children.

Sequencing was performed on blood. The receptor set was obtained from a boy between 2 and 15 years old in good health.

Only a few counts were recorded for this clonotype. The rearrangement uses TRBV10-3 and TRBJ2-5; 11 nucleotides agree with TRBD2. The end of the DNA fits TRBJ2-1 better, so the J call may be wrong. This CDR3 spans 16 amino acids. Germline CDR1 and CDR2: ENHRY and SYGVKD. Here the CDR3 DNA reads TGTGCCATCAGTGCTAGCGGGAGGAGTAGGGACAATGAGCAGTTCTTC. Protein product: CAISASGRSRDNEQFF.

This rearrangement joins TRBV4-2 to TRBJ2-3, with TRBD2 matching 9 bases. Germline CDR1 LGHNA, CDR2 YNFKEQ. The CDR3 covers 17 residues. With 1 base clipped from V and 4 bases from J, the junction kept 9 bases outside the gene matches. The CDR3 here is CASSQGASGTPPDTQYF. The CDR3 DNA reads TGTGCCAGCAGCCAAGGGGCTAGCGGGACCCCCCCAGATACGCAGTATTTT.

V gene TRBV29-1 combines with J gene TRBJ2-7; 11 positions match TRBD2. The CDR3 is 14 amino acids. The V segment lost 2 bases and the J segment 5 bases; nucleotides outside the gene matches: 5. In germline, CDR1 is SQVTM, CDR2 ANQGSEA. CDR3 in amino acids: CSVEIMTSGNEQYF. The CDR3 region has the DNA TGCAGCGTTGAAATTATGACTAGCGGGAACGAGCAGTACTTC.

This clonotype appeared a few times. The chain links TRBV12-3 or TRBV12-4 to TRBJ2-4; D is unresolved. The V end was cut by 3 bases, the J end by 1 base, with 7 bases between. CDR3 length: 14 amino acids. In nucleotides, the CDR3 is TGTGCCAGCAGTTTTATGAGGGCCAAAAACATTCAGTACTTC. Encoded protein: CASSFMRAKNIQYF.

V gene TRBV3-1 combines with J gene TRBJ2-7; no firm D call. Germline CDR1 and CDR2: LGHDT and YNNKEL (reference sequence). The CDR3 totals 12 residues. The V gene lost 1 base and the J gene lost 5 bases, with 6 bases spanning the gap. The CDR3 bases are TGTGCCAGCAGCCAAGTTGGGGACGAGCAGTACTTC. Translating gives CASSQVGDEQYF.

The rearrangement joins TRBV6-6 to TRBJ2-3; TRBD1 might be the D (6 bases). The V and J ends lost 2 bases and 0 bases respectively, with 6 bases between them. CDR1 is MNHNY and CDR2 is SVGAGI in the germline V gene (reference sequence). The CDR3 runs to 14 residues. The CDR3 region is CASSYGQSTDTQYF. CDR3 DNA sequence: TGTGCCAGCAGTTACGGACAGAGCACAGATACGCAGTATTTT.

Here the CDR3 reads CASSRPPVGFRAKNIQYF. For the CDR3, the DNA is TGTGCCAGCAGTAGGCCCCCGGTAGGGTTCCGAGCCAAAAACATTCAGTACTTC. The chain carries TRBV6-1 and TRBJ2-4; no firm D call. Trimming pared 5 bases from V and 0 bases from J, leaving 20 bases between. There are 18 residues in the CDR3. Germline V gene sequence: CDR1 MNHNS, CDR2 SASEGT.

The chain has TRBV28 and TRBJ1-1; D is unresolved. The CDR3 consists of 13 residues. V lost 4 bases, J lost 5 bases, and 11 bases lay in between. CDR1 and CDR2 from the germline V gene are MDHEN and SYDVKM. CDR3 sequence reads: CASSYVPNTEAFF. DNA for the CDR3: TGTGCCAGCAGTTACGTTCCGAATACTGAAGCTTTCTTT.

The rearrangement joins TRBV5-5 to TRBJ2-7, with 7 bases matching TRBD1. The CDR3 is made up of 13 amino acids. V lost 5 bases to trimming and J lost 1 base; unmatched junction nucleotides: 3. CDR1 and CDR2 from the germline V gene are SGHKS and YYEKEE (reference sequence). The CDR3 sequence: CASRSTGSYEQYF. In DNA form, the CDR3 reads TGTGCCAGCAGGTCGACAGGGTCCTACGAGCAGTACTTC.

V usage is TRBV25-1 and J usage is TRBJ2-2; 9 bases map to TRBD1. This CDR3 comprises 14 residues. CDR1 and CDR2 from the germline V gene are MGHDK and SYGVNS. V was clipped by 8 bases and J by 1 base; unmatched bases: 2. The CDR3 DNA is TGTGCCAGCCGGGACAGGGTGAACACCGGGGAGCTGTTTTTT. It specifies CASRDRVNTGELFF.